This TCR beta chain was recorded in a study of blood T cell repertoires in COVID-19. Study-wide background: T cells, B-cell-depleted T cells, or PBMCs supplied cDNA or gDNA.

V lost 4 bases and J lost 4, with 16 bases in between. The germline CDR1 and CDR2 sequences are LNHDA and SQIVND (reference sequence). CDR3 length: 15 amino acids. Living in 20 to 30 US areas, the participants were between roughly 18 and 89 years of age. Repertoires were generated with immunoSEQ multiplex PCR, while TCRdb's copy carries only in-frame clones and drops some. The data show about 210,000 clones, approximately 86% seen once. The sequenced sample consisted of PBMCs or T cells enriched from blood (not recorded which). The J gene is TRBJ1-1, the V gene TRBV19; D is possibly TRBD1 (5 bases). This receptor was taken from a woman in her forties with acute COVID-19. CDR3 sequence reads: CASSTEPGRGTEAFF. The CDR3 coding sequence is TGTGCCAGTAGTACCGAACCCGGGAGGGGCACTGAAGCTTTCTTT.